Presented here are 5 T cell receptor beta chains from one specimen sequenced in a study of graft-versus-host responses after intestinal transplantation. Only in-frame clones appear in the TCRdb table, and some are missing; sequencing was by immunoSEQ multiplex PCR. The data show approximately 19,000 clones, 38% seen once. The sample was alloreactive CD4+ T cells from a mixed lymphocyte reaction culture, taken before intestinal transplant. Subset reported: CFSE-low proliferating T cells sorted from approximately six-day pre-transplant mixed lymphocyte reaction (GvH or HvG direction). Source of these receptors: a human patient who received an intestinal transplant.

The CDR3 spells CASSEGNPRLFF. CDR3 bases: TGTGCCAGCAGTGAAGGTAATCCGAGGCTGTTTTTT. This chain links TRBV2 with TRBJ1-4; no clear D gene. The length of the CDR3 is 12 residues. Germline values: CDR1 SNHLY, CDR2 FYNNEI. V shed 1 base and J shed 14 bases, with 11 bases lying between them.

This chain joins TRBV10-3 and TRBJ2-3; tentative D call: TRBD1 (6 bases). This CDR3 has 15 amino acids. Germline CDR1 is ENHRY and CDR2 is SYGVKD. The germline V and J ends were trimmed by 5 bases and 4 bases, with 16 bases remaining between them. The CDR3: CAISTSRGSADTQYF. The DNA of the CDR3 is TGTGCCATCAGTACTTCTAGGGGGTCAGCAGATACGCAGTATTTT.

The chain uses TRBV6-5 and TRBJ1-2, with D possibly matching TRBD1 (5 bases). With 2 bases removed from V and 4 bases from J, the gap between germline ends came to 14 bases. Germline assignment: CDR1 MNHEY and CDR2 SVGAGI. This CDR3 spans 15 amino acids. CDR3 protein: CASSYHARTTYGYTF. CDR3 in DNA: TGTGCCAGCAGTTACCACGCCCGGACAACCTATGGCTACACCTTC.

The sample holds a few counts of this clone. V gene TRBV19 combines with J gene TRBJ1-3; 7 bases agree with TRBD1. This CDR3 comprises 14 residues. The trim removed 7 bases at V and 0 bases at J, leaving 3 bases unmatched. The V gene's germline CDR1 is LNHDA and CDR2 SQIVND (reference sequence). The CDR3 sequence: CASKGQYSGNTIYF. The CDR3 region has the DNA TGTGCCAGTAAGGGACAGTACTCTGGAAACACCATATATTTT.

The V gene is TRBV6-1, the J gene TRBJ1-1; D is unresolved. CDR1 is MNHNS, CDR2 SASEGT, per germline. CDR3 length: 13 amino acids. V was trimmed by 6 bases and J by 1 base, leaving 9 bases between them. The CDR3 loop reads CASSQTGNTEAFF. The CDR3 DNA sequence: TGTGCCAGCAGCCAGACGGGGAACACTGAAGCTTTCTTT.